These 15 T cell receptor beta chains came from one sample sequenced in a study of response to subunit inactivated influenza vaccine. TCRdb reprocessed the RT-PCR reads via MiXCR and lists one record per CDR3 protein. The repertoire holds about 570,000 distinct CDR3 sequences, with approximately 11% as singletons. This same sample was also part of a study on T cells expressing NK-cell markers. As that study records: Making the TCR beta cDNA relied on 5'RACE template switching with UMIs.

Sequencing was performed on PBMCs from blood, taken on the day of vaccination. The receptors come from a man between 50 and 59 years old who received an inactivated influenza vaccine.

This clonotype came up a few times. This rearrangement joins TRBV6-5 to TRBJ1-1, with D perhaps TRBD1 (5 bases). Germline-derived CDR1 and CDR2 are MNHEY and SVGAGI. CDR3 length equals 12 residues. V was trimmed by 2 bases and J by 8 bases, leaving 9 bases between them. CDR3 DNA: TGTGCCAGCAGTTACGGAGGGGAGGAAGCTTTCTTT. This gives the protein CASSYGGEEAFF.

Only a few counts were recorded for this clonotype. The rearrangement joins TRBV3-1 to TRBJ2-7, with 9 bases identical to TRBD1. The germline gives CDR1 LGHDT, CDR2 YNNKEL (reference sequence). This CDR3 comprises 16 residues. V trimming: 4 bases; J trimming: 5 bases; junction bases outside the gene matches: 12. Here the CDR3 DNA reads TGTGCCAGCAGCCGATTGGAGGGACAGGGTAAGCACGAGCAGTACTTC. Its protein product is CASSRLEGQGKHEQYF.

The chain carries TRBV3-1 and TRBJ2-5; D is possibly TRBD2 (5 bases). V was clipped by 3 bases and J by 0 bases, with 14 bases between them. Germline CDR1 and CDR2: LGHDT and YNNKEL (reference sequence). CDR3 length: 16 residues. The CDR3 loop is CASSQRVSRNQETQYF. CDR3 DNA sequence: TGTGCCAGCAGCCAGAGGGTTAGCAGGAACCAAGAGACCCAGTACTTC.

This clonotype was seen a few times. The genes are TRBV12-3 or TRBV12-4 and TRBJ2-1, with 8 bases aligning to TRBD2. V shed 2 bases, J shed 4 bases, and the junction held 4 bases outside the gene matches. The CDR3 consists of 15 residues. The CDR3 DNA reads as TGTGCCAGCAGTTTACGGGAGGGTCCGTACAATGAGCAGTTCTTC. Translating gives CASSLREGPYNEQFF.

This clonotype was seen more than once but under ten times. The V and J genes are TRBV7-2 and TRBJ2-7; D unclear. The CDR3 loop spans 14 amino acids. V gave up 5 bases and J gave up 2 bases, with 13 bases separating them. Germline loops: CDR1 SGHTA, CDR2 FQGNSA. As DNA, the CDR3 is TGTGCCAGCAGCCCCGCCCGGATGGCCTACGAGCAGTACTTC. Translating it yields CASSPARMAYEQYF.

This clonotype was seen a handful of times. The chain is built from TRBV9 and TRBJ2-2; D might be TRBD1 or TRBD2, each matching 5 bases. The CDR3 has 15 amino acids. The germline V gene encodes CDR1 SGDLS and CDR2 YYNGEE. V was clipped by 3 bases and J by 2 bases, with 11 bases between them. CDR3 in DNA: TGTGCCAGCAGCGGAGGGGAATTAAACACCGGGGAGCTGTTTTTT. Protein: CASSGGELNTGELFF.

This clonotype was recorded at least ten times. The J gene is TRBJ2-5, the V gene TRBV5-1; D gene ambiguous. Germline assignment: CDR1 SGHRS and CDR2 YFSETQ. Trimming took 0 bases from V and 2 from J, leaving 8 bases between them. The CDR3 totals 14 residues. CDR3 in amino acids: CASSLEGGQETQYF. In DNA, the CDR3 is TGCGCCAGCAGCTTGGAGGGCGGACAAGAGACCCAGTACTTC.

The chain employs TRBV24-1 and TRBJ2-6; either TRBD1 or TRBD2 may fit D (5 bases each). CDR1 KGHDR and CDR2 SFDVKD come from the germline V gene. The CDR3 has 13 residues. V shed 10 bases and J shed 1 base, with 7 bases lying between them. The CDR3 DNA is TGTGCCACGGGGGTTTCTGGGGCCAACGTCCTGACTTTC. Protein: CATGVSGANVLTF.

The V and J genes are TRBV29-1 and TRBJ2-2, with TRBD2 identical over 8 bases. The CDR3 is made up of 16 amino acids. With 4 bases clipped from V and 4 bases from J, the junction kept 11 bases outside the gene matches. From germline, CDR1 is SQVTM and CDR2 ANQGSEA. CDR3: CSVVGPGGPVTGELFF. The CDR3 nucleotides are TGCAGCGTTGTTGGGCCGGGAGGGCCAGTCACCGGGGAGCTGTTTTTT.

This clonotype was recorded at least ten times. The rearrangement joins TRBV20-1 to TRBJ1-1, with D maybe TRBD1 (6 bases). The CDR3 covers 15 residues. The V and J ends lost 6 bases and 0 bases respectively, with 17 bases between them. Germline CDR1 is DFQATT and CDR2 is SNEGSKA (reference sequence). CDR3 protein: CSARPTGFMNTEAFF. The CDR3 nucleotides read TGCAGTGCGCGACCTACAGGGTTCATGAACACTGAAGCTTTCTTT.

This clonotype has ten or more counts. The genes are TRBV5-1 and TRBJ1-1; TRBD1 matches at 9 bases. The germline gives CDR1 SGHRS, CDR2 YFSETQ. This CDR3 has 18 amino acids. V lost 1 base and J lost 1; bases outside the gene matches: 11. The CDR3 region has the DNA TGCGCCAGCAGCTTGTTCAGACAGGGGGATTGGGAGAACACTGAAGCTTTCTTT. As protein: CASSLFRQGDWENTEAFF.

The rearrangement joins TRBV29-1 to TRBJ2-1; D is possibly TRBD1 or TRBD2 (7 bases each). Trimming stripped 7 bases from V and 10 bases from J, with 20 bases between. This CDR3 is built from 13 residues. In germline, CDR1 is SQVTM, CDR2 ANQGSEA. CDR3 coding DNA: TGCAGCGGGCGGACAGGTACCGGGGGGGAGCAGTTCTTC. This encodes CSGRTGTGGEQFF.

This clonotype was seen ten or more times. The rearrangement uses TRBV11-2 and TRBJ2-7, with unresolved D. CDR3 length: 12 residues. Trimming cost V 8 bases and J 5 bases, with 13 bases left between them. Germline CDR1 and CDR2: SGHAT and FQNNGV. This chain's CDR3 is CASFDPSDEQYF. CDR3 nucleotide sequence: TGTGCCAGCTTTGACCCCTCGGACGAGCAGTACTTC.

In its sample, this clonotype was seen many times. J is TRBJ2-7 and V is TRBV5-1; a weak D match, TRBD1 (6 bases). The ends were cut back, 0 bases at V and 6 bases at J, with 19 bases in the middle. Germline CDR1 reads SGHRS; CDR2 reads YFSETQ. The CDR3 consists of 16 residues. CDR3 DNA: TGCGCCAGCAGCTTGGATGTCGGCAGGGGTATTCCCGAGCAGTACTTC. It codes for CASSLDVGRGIPEQYF. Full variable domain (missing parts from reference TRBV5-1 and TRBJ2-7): KAGVTQTPRYLIKTRGQQVTLSCSPISGHRSVSWYQQTPGQGLQFLFEYFSETQRNKGNFPGRFSGRQFSNSRSEMNVSTLELGDSALYLCASSLDVGRGIPEQYFGPGTRLTVT.

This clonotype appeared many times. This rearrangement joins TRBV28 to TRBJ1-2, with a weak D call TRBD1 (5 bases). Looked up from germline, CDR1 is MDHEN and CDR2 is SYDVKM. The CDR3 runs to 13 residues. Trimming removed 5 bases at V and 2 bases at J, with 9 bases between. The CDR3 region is CASSPRANYGYTF. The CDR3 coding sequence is TGTGCCAGCAGTCCCAGGGCCAACTATGGCTACACCTTC.